This paragraph covers one TCR beta chain sequence. Time point denoted: baseline, week 1 (first vaccination visit). The treatment: pre-vaccination baseline after standard-of-care therapy. Germline lookup yields CDR1 SGDLS and CDR2 YYNGEE. Trimming took off 0 bases at V and 1 base at J, with 16 bases between the two ends. The CDR3 is 17 amino acids. This specimen belongs to a study of a mutant IDH1 vaccine in newly diagnosed glioma. Generated by immunoSEQ multiplex PCR, the TCRdb table keeps only in-frame clones and is missing some. The data hold around 89,000 clones, with about 80% observed a single time.

Here the sequenced sample was PBMCs, taken from a glioma patient treated with radiotherapy, temozolomide or both. The V gene is TRBV9, the J gene TRBJ2-5, with a possible D match to TRBD2 (5 bases). The receptor's source is a woman aged 50 to 65 with glioma. In DNA form, the CDR3 reads TGTGCCAGCAGCGTAGCCCCTATAGGGAGTTCCCAAGAGACCCAGTACTTC. Protein sequence: CASSVAPIGSSQETQYF.